Listed here are 14 T cell receptor beta chains from one sample, sequenced in a study of blood T cells in healthy people across ages. Using a J-beta primer mix together with a sample-barcoded 5' primer, a second PCR was run for roughly 6 to 11 cycles. TCRdb itself ran the 5' RACE reads through MiXCR, one entry per CDR3 protein. The sample includes about 640,000 distinct CDR3 sequences, roughly 50% of them seen just once. Sequences were obtained from blood. The receptors come from a man between 60 and 70 years old in good health.

The gene calls are TRBV7-8 and TRBJ2-1; 9 bases agree with TRBD2. V dropped 4 bases and J dropped 5; count of bases not matched to a gene: 9. Germline V CDR1 and CDR2: SGHVS, FQNEAQ. The CDR3 is 16 amino acids. In DNA form, the CDR3 reads TGTGCCAGCAGCTCTTTAGCGGGGGTAATTAACAATGAGCAGTTCTTC. Amino acids: CASSSLAGVINNEQFF.

The rearrangement uses TRBV7-8 and TRBJ1-5; TRBD1 is a possible D gene (5 bases). Trimming removed 0 bases from V and 5 bases from J, with 11 bases in between. Germline CDR1 reads SGHVS; CDR2 reads FQNEAQ. The CDR3 loop spans 15 amino acids. The CDR3 here is CASSLAQGVDQPQHF. The CDR3 coding sequence is TGTGCCAGCAGCTTAGCCCAAGGGGTTGATCAGCCCCAGCATTTT.

The V and J genes are TRBV15 and TRBJ2-1; weak D call: TRBD2 (7 bases). The CDR3 is made up of 15 amino acids. Trimming took off 3 bases at V and 5 bases at J, with 14 bases between the two ends. CDR1 is LNHNV, CDR2 YYDKDF, per germline (reference sequence). The CDR3 nucleotides are TGTGCCACCAGCAGTCTGGCGGGGGCTGACAATGAGCAGTTCTTC. Protein: CATSSLAGADNEQFF.

The rearrangement links TRBV2 to TRBJ1-1, with D tentatively TRBD1 (5 bases). Germline-derived CDR1 and CDR2 are SNHLY and FYNNEI. The CDR3 length is 12 residues. V lost 5 bases to trimming and J lost 6 bases, with 10 bases between them. CDR3 nucleotide sequence: TGTGCCAGCAGTAAAGACAGCGCTGAAGCTTTCTTT. This translates into CASSKDSAEAFF.

V is TRBV20-1 and J is TRBJ2-1, with 9 bases matching TRBD2. The CDR3 covers 15 residues. The germline V gene has CDR1 DFQATT and CDR2 SNEGSKA (reference sequence). V shed 5 bases, J shed 7 bases, and the junction held 12 bases outside the gene matches. This CDR3 reads CSAQAPSGAGNEQFF. The CDR3 nucleotides are TGCAGTGCTCAGGCCCCTAGCGGGGCTGGGAATGAGCAGTTCTTC.

This clonotype showed up just a few times. This chain joins TRBV28 and TRBJ1-4; 7 nucleotides align to TRBD1. Unmatched junction bases numbered 9, after V lost 4 bases and J lost 4 bases. CDR1 MDHEN and CDR2 SYDVKM come from the germline V gene. CDR3 length: 16 residues. The CDR3 nucleotides are TGTGCCAGCAGTTCCCCCTGGACAGGCCTTAATGAAAAACTGTTTTTT. Translating it yields CASSSPWTGLNEKLFF.

This clonotype was seen a handful of times. The gene calls are TRBV25-1 and TRBJ1-4; possible D gene TRBD1, 5 bases. The CDR3 runs 15 residues. CDR1 is MGHDK, CDR2 SYGVNS, per germline. V was cut by 1 base and J by 7 bases, with 13 bases left in between. The CDR3 DNA reads as TGTGCCAGCAGTGAATGGGGCAGGGCTCCTGAAAAACTGTTTTTT. Translating gives CASSEWGRAPEKLFF.

CDR3 bases: TGCGCCAGCAGCCAAAGAGCGTCCTCAAGGGACTATGGCTACACCTTC. This encodes CASSQRASSRDYGYTF. The chain recombines TRBV4-1 with TRBJ1-2; D gene ambiguous. Trimming removed 2 bases at V and 3 bases at J, with 16 bases between. CDR1 and CDR2 from the germline V gene are MGHRA and YSYEKL. The CDR3 loop spans 16 amino acids.

This clonotype has just a few counts. The gene calls are TRBV20-1 and TRBJ2-1; unclear D gene. CDR3 length: 11 amino acids. V lost 4 bases and J lost 7, with 8 bases in between. Germline values: CDR1 DFQATT, CDR2 SNEGSKA (reference sequence). The CDR3 DNA reads TGCAGTGCTAACAAAAAAAATGAGCAGTTCTTC. Translation gives CSANKKNEQFF.

The J gene is TRBJ1-5, the V gene TRBV7-9, with D possibly TRBD1 on 5 matching bases. The CDR3 runs to 14 residues. CDR1 and CDR2 from the germline V gene are SEHNR and FQNEAQ (reference sequence). V was trimmed by 8 bases and J by 0 bases, leaving 11 bases between them. The CDR3 DNA sequence: TGTGCCAGCGCCGTTGGGGGTAGCAATCAGCCCCAGCATTTT. It codes for CASAVGGSNQPQHF.

The V gene is TRBV12-3 or TRBV12-4, the J gene TRBJ1-1; 7 nucleotides agree with TRBD1. The trim removed 8 bases at V and 2 bases at J, leaving 11 bases unmatched. The CDR3 sequence is 15 residues long. CDR3 loop: CASRISRQGNTEAFF. CDR3 sequence (DNA): TGTGCCAGCCGTATCTCGAGACAGGGAAACACTGAAGCTTTCTTT.

V gene TRBV2 combines with J gene TRBJ1-5; unclear D gene. The V gene lost 7 bases and the J gene lost 0 bases, with 4 bases spanning the gap. The CDR3 contains 12 residues. Germline CDR1 is SNHLY and CDR2 is FYNNEI. The CDR3: CASKDSNQPQHF. CDR3 sequence (DNA): TGTGCCAGCAAGGATAGCAATCAGCCCCAGCATTTT.

The V call is TRBV10-2, the J call TRBJ2-3, with 9 bases fitting TRBD2. The germline V gene has CDR1 WSHSY and CDR2 SAAADI. This CDR3 comprises 16 residues. Germline trimming cut 2 bases from V and 5 bases from J; bases unmatched to any gene: 8. The CDR3 DNA is TGCGCCAGCAGTGAGGGTCTAGCGGGGATGGTAGATACGCAGTATTTT. Translating it yields CASSEGLAGMVDTQYF.

V usage is TRBV29-1 and J usage is TRBJ2-1; TRBD2 aligns across 11 bases. CDR3 size: 14 residues. The ends lost 4 bases at V and 10 bases at J; junction bases unmatched: 9. From germline, CDR1 is SQVTM and CDR2 ANQGSEA. This CDR3 is CSVVAGGIAGEQFF. The DNA for the CDR3 is TGCAGCGTTGTAGCGGGGGGGATAGCCGGGGAGCAGTTCTTC.